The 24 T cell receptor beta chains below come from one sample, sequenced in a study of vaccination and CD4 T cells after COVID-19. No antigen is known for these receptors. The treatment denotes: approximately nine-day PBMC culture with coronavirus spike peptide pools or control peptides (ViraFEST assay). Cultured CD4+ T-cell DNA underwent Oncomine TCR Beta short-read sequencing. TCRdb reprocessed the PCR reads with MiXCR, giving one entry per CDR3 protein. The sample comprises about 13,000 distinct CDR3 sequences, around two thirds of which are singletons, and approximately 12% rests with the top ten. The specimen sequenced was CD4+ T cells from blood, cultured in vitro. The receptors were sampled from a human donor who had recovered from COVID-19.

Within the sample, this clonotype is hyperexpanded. The CDR3 DNA reads TGTGCCATCAGCGTCGGGACTATGGGGACTAGCGGGAAAGAGACCCAGTACTTC. The encoded protein is CAISVGTMGTSGKETQYF. The chain employs TRBV10-3 and TRBJ2-5; 13 bases are a match to TRBD2. V shed 6 bases and J 3 bases; nucleotides not matched to a gene: 13. This CDR3 region has 18 residues. Germline CDR1 ENHRY, CDR2 SYGVKD.

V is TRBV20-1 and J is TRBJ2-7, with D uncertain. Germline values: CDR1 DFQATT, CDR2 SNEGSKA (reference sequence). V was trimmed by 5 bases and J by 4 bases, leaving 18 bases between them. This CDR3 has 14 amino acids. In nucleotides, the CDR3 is TGCAGTGCTGAACCAACGCAACTCGCATACGAGCAGTACTTC. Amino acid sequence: CSAEPTQLAYEQYF.

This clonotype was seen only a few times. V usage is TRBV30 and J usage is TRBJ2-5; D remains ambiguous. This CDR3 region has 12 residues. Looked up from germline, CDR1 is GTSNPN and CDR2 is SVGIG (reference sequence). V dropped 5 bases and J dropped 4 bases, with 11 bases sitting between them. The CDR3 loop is CAWALVGETQYF. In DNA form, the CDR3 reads TGTGCCTGGGCCTTGGTTGGAGAGACCCAGTACTTC.

CDR3 nucleotides: TGCAGTGCCCCGGGGGGCACCGGGGAGCTGTTTTTT. It specifies CSAPGGTGELFF. The V and J genes are TRBV20-1 and TRBJ2-2; 7 bases are shared with TRBD2. The CDR3 has 12 amino acids. V lost 6 bases and J lost 4; bases outside the gene matches: 2. CDR1 is DFQATT and CDR2 is SNEGSKA in the germline V gene (reference sequence).

CDR3 loop: CASRREDRANTGELFF. The CDR3 nucleotides are TGTGCCAGCAGAAGAGAAGACAGGGCGAACACCGGGGAGCTGTTTTTT. J is TRBJ2-2 and V is TRBV21-1; TRBD1 reflects the table's D call only, with no check against the DNA. TRBV21-1 is tagged as a pseudogene. The CDR3 covers 16 residues.

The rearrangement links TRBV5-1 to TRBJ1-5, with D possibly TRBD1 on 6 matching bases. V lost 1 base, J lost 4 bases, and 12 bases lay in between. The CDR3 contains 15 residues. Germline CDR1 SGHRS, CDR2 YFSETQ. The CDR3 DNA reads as TGCGCCAGCAGCTTGTCAGGAGACAGGAATCAGCCCCAGCATTTT. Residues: CASSLSGDRNQPQHF.

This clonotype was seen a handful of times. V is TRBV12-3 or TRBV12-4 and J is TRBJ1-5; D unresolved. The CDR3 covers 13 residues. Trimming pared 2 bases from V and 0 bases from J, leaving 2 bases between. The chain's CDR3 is CASSLSSNQPQHF. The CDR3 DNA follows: TGTGCCAGCAGTTTATCTAGCAATCAGCCCCAGCATTTT.

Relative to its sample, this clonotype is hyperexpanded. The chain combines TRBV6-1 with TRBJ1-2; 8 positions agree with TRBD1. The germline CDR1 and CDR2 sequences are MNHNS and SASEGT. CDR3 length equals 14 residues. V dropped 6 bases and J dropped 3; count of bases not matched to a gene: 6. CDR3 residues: CASREQGVHYGYTF. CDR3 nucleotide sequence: TGTGCCAGCAGAGAACAGGGGGTGCACTATGGCTACACCTTC.

The CDR3, as DNA: TGTGCCAGCAGTTACAAAGCGCCCTCCAATGAGCAGTTCTTC. Translated: CASSYKAPSNEQFF. The chain has TRBV6-5 and TRBJ2-1; D is undetermined. This CDR3 has 14 residues. Per the germline V gene, CDR1 is MNHEY and CDR2 is SVGAGI. With 2 bases removed from V and 6 bases from J, the gap between germline ends came to 11 bases.

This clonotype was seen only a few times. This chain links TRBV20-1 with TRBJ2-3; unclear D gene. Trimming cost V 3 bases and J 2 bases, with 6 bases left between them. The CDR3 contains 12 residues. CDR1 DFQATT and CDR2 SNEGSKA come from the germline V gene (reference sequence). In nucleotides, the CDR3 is TGCAGTGCTAGGGCCGACACAGATACGCAGTATTTT. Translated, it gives CSARADTDTQYF.

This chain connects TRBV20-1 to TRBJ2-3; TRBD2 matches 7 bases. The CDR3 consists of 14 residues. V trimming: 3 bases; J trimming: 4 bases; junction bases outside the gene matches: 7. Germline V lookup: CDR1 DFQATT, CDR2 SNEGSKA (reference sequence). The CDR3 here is CSASTGAGADTQYF. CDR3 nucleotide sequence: TGCAGTGCTAGTACTGGGGCGGGAGCAGATACGCAGTATTTT.

The CDR3 here is CASSPRHSLPSSYNSPLHF. The CDR3 nucleotides are TGTGCCAGCAGTCCCCGACATTCCCTCCCGAGCTCCTATAATTCACCCCTCCACTTT. V gene TRBV27 combines with J gene TRBJ1-6; D is unresolved. Germline CDR1 is MNHEY and CDR2 is SMNVEV (reference sequence). With 5 bases removed from V and 0 bases from J, the gap between germline ends came to 20 bases. CDR3 length equals 19 residues.

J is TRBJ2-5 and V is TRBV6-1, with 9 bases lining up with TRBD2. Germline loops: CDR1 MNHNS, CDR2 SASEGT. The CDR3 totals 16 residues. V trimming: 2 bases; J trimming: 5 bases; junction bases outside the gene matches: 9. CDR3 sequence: CASSERVGGRAETQYF. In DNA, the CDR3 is TGTGCCAGCAGTGAAAGGGTAGGCGGGAGGGCCGAGACCCAGTACTTC.

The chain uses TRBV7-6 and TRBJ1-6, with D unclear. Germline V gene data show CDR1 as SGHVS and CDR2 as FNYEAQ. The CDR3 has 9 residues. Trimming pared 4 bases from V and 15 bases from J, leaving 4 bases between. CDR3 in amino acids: CASSSLLHF. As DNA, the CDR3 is TGTGCCAGCAGCTCCCTCCTCCACTTT. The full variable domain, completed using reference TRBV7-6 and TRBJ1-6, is GAGVSQSPRYKVTKRGQDVALRCDPISGHVSLYWYRQALGQGPEFLTYFNYEAQQDKSGLPNDRFSAERPEGSISTLTIQRTEQRDSAMYRCASSSLLHFGNGTRLTVT.

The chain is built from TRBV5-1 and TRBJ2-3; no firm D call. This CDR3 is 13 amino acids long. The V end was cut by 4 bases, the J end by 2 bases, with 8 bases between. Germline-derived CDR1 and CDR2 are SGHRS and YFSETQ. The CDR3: CASSLLLTDTQYF. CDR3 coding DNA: TGCGCCAGCAGCCTTCTCCTCACAGATACGCAGTATTTT.

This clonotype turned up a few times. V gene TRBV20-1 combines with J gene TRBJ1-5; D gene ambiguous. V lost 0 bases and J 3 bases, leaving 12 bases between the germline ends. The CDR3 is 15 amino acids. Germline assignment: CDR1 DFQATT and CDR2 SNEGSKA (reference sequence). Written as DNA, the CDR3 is TGCAGTGCTAGAGACTACAAACAAGTCAATCAGCCCCAGCATTTT. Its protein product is CSARDYKQVNQPQHF.

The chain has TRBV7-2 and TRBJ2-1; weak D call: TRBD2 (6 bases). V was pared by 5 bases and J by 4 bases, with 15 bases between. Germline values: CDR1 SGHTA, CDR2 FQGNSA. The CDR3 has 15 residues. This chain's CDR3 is CASSTLLGRYNEQFF. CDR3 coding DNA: TGTGCCAGCAGCACCCTCCTGGGGAGGTACAATGAGCAGTTCTTC.

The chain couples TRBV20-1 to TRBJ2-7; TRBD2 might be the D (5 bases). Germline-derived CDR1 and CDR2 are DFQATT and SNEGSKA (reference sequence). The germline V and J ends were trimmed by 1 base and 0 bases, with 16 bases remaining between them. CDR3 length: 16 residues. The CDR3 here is CSARGPPGVSSYEQYF. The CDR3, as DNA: TGCAGTGCTAGAGGCCCCCCCGGGGTGAGCTCCTACGAGCAGTACTTC.

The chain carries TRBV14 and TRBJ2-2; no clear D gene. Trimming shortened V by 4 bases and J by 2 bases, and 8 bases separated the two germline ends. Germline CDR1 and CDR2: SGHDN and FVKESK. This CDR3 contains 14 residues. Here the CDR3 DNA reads TGTGCCAGCAGCCCCCCCATCAACACCGGGGAGCTGTTTTTT. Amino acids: CASSPPINTGELFF.

In nucleotides, the CDR3 is TGCAGCGTGACCCGGCTAGTTGCCTACAATGAGCAGTTCTTC. Translated: CSVTRLVAYNEQFF. The gene calls are TRBV29-1 and TRBJ2-1, with unresolved D. The V gene lost 6 bases and the J gene lost 2 bases, with 14 bases spanning the gap. CDR3 length: 14 amino acids. Per germline, CDR1 SQVTM and CDR2 ANQGSEA.

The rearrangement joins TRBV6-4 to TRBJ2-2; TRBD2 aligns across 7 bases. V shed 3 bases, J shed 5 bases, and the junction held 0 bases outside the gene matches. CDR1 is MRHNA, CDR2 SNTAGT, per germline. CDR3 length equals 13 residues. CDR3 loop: CASSERETGELFF. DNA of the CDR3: TGTGCCAGCAGTGAGCGGGAGACCGGGGAGCTGTTTTTT.

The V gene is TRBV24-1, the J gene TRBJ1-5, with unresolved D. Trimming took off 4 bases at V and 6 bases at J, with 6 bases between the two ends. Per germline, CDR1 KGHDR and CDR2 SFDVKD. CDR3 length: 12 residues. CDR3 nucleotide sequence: TGTGCCACCAGTGAAGCGGGTCAGCCCCAGCATTTT. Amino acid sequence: CATSEAGQPQHF.

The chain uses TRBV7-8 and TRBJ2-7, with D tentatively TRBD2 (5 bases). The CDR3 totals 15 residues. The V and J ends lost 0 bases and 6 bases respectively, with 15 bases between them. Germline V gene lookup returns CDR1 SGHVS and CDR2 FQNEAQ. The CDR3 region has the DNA TGTGCCAGCAGCTTAGCGATAGGTGGAGGCTTCGAGCAGTACTTC. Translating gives CASSLAIGGGFEQYF.

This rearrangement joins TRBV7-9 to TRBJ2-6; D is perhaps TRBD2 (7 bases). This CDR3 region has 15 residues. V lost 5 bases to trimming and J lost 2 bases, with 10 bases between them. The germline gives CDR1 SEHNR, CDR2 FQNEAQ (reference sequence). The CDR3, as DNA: TGTGCCAGCAGCGGGAGGGGGGCTGGGGCCAACGTCCTGACTTTC. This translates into CASSGRGAGANVLTF.